A single sample is the source of the 2 T cell receptor beta chains below, sequenced in a study of T cell changes during pregnancy in multiple sclerosis. Here immunoSEQ multiplex PCR was the method, and the copy in TCRdb shows in-frame clones only, minus some. Counted here are 18,000 or so clones, more than 70% occurring once; the ten biggest clones make up approximately 1.4%. The specimen was CD4+ T cells from peripheral blood mononuclear cells, collected in the first trimester of pregnancy. All receptors derive from a female donor in good health, enrolled as a control in a pregnancy study.

J is TRBJ1-1 and V is TRBV30; D is possibly TRBD1 (6 bases). The CDR3 covers 16 residues. Trimming shortened V by 4 bases and J by 3 bases, and 21 bases separated the two germline ends. Germline CDR1 is GTSNPN and CDR2 is SVGIG (reference sequence). CDR3 DNA: TGTGCCTGGACCGCCAATCCAGGGGCGTGGGACACTGAAGCTTTCTTT. It codes for CAWTANPGAWDTEAFF.

The chain links TRBV29-1 to TRBJ1-2; perhaps TRBD1 as D (5 bases). Germline-derived CDR1 and CDR2 are SQVTM and ANQGSEA. Trimming took 5 bases from V and 0 from J, leaving 13 bases between them. The CDR3 consists of 14 residues. The CDR3 DNA reads as TGCAGCGTTCCTGACAGATTTTCTAACTATGGCTACACCTTC. Protein product: CSVPDRFSNYGYTF. The full variable domain, rest sourced from reference TRBV29-1 and TRBJ1-2, is SAVISQKPSRDICQRGTSLTIQCQVDSQVTMMFWYRQQPGQSLTLIATANQGSEATYESGFVIDKFPISRPNLTFSTLTVSNMSPEDSSIYLCSVPDRFSNYGYTFGSGTRLTVV.